This T cell receptor (beta chain) was sequenced for a study of CD8 T cells in ankylosing spondylitis. Study observations and caveats: Reportedly, significant enrichment of disease-linked clones occurred in matched ankylosing spondylitis synovial fluid. What appeared characteristic of ankylosing spondylitis blood was a TCR beta motif of eight or nine highly homologous variants. Before this, some motif variants had been reported in reactive arthritis synovial fluid and blood. Those disease-linked clones were CD8+; they were also relatively rare in peripheral blood.

Germline assignment: CDR1 SGHRS and CDR2 YFSETQ. The CDR3 is 16 residues long. The V and J ends lost 4 bases and 0 bases respectively, with 15 bases between them. A remark on this clonotype: The antigen remains undetermined.

Libraries of TCR beta came from quantitative 5'-RACE with molecular barcodes. TCRdb reanalysed the 5' RACE reads using MiXCR and keeps one entry per CDR3 protein. The data hold about 700,000 distinct CDR3 sequences, with under 20% observed a single time. This chain joins TRBV5-1 and TRBJ2-3; possible D gene TRBD1, 6 bases. The origin of this receptor is a male donor with ankylosing spondylitis. Sequenced input: blood, either unsorted or a sorted T cell fraction (not recorded which). The CDR3 DNA reads TGCGCCAGCAGCCCCTGGGGGCGGAGCAGCACAGATACGCAGTATTTT. This codes for CASSPWGRSSTDTQYF.